Below, one TCR beta chain is given with its context. Its binding antigen is unknown. Base qualities are not at hand, and no much larger clone is one base apart. Healthy HIV-negative adults with no recently reported acute infections or vaccinations were included as donors. Every donor was a Caucasian adult living in Nashville, Tennessee, USA. CD4+ T cells were enriched through magnetic negative selection, after which naive cells were positively selected on CD45RA and the remaining negative fraction served as the memory subset. After blood collection by leukapheresis, PBMCs were isolated using Ficoll-Histopaque density gradient centrifugation and then cryopreserved in the vapor phase of liquid nitrogen. Purity and quantity of every magnetically sorted T cell population were checked by analytical flow cytometry. Each sorted fraction had its genomic DNA isolated and then quantified by UV absorbance on a Nanodrop 2000c.

Using the deep immunoSEQ assay, multiplex PCR amplified TCR CDR3 regions from genomic DNA. Extracted genomic DNA from each cell subset was distributed evenly across all wells of several immunoSEQ 96-well plates, and each plate was treated as a replicate. For sorted subsets, 200 to 250 ng genomic DNA, equal to tens of thousands of T cell genomes, was loaded into each replicate PCR. Purified libraries were measured with a Qubit 3.0 fluorometer, size-checked on a Bioanalyzer 2100, and measured again with the KAPA Library Quantification kit. Each immunoSEQ 96-well plate was sequenced on its own single-read 150-cycle Illumina NextSeq 550 flow cell. From the authors' description of their analysis: Because only junctional sequences without quality scores were contained in the immunoSEQ output, filtering matching that applied to full-length reads could not be performed. To assign V/J genes and CDR3, sequences were annotated against IMGT germline references using PyIR, a Python wrapper for IgBLAST v1.9. Reads were removed for weak V/J assignments (E-value above 1e-6), missing CDR3, stop codons, out-of-frame junctions, or ambiguous translated residues. V3J clonotypes were defined as sequences sharing the same inferred V gene, J gene, and CDR3 amino acid sequence. To compute the percentage overlap between repertoires, the number of shared unique clonotypes was divided by the size of the smaller repertoire. RTK rarefaction, the Chao1 estimator, and Recon v2.1 estimates of unobserved clonotypes were used to assess repertoire richness. Generation probabilities were computed with OLGA for all TCRbeta clonotypes obtained by the gDNA method from several donors. In its TCRdb copy, this immuneACCESS table keeps in-frame sequences only and misses some clones. Where compared with another copy, unresolved V genes explain less than half of these, and the others have no known cause. V, J and clone size reflect that table, while D and trimming were determined from the DNA. The sample data list under 2,500,000 clones, and 90% to 97% of these were observed just once. The top ten clonotypes cover over 0.1% of the sample.

The data belong to a study of shared clonotypes between healthy human individuals (dated by TCRdb to the early 2020s). Regarding the complete study: Three men and two women, aged 18 to 49 years, made up the cohort. For each donor, three plates each were used for CD4 naive and CD4 memory, two plates were used for CD8 naive, and one plate was used for CD8 memory. Blood TCR repertoires of roughly 5 healthy adults were deeply sequenced to estimate repertoire size and the extent of clonotype sharing between individuals. To increase sequencing depth and limit assay-specific biases, TCR repertoire library preparation and sequencing were carried out by different laboratories using diverse techniques. Between about 0.9 and 8.9 billion PBMCs per donor were obtained by leukapheresis. Results the study describes overall, beyond this receptor: Across a few donors, roughly 5.4% of naive CD4, approximately 3.5% of naive CD8, 2.3% of memory CD4, and under 0.45% of memory CD8 clonotypes were shared. Higher generation probabilities were observed for clonotypes shared by all four sorted-subset donors than for non-shared clonotypes. Based on pairwise subsampling, the degree of clonotype sharing among donors was expected to be affected by sequencing depth. Only blood was sampled, and tissue TCR repertoires likely differ from those in blood. Even with the large sequencing depth, rarefaction of the sorted-subset datasets indicated that sequencing was incomplete. The genetic and exposure-history diversity represented was limited by the small number of donors. Naive subsets generally had larger estimated clonotype richness than memory subsets did.

Cut back by 4 bases and 1 base, the V and J ends lie 11 bases apart. Sequences MNHNS (CDR1) and SASEGT (CDR2) are obtained from the germline V gene. Including the terminal cysteine and phenylalanine, the CDR3 comprises 15 residues. Only CDR3 DNA is held: 45 bases, read in frame from base 1. This receptor was taken from a man between 18 and 35 years old in good health. The V gene is TRBV6-1 and the J gene is TRBJ2-1, with a tentative D call of TRBD1 or TRBD2, each matching 5 bases. Sequencing input: naive CD4+ T cells sorted from blood. The cell subset or site label on this specimen signifies: CD45RA+ positively selected. The CDR3 amino acid sequence is: CASSGGKGSYNEQFF. Read as DNA, the sequence is TGTGCCAGCAGTGGGGGGAAGGGATCCTACAATGAGCAGTTCTTC.